This passage covers 7 T cell receptor beta chains from one sample sequenced in a study of CD8+ T cells in alopecia areata. Regarding treatment: oral pan-JAK inhibitor, 5-10 mg twice daily. Reverse transcribed after extraction, RNA yielded cDNA as the sequencing template. Assay: immunoSEQ multiplex PCR; the TCRdb copy retains only in-frame clones and omits some. The data contain 190,000 or so clones, about 60% of them singletons. Specimen: CD8+ T cells sorted from blood, collected at week 24, from a patient treated with tofacitinib. The source is a human donor with alopecia areata.

This clone was picked up a small number of times. The chain uses TRBV2 and TRBJ2-5, with D possibly matching TRBD1 (6 bases). This CDR3 spans 13 amino acids. Germline CDR1 SNHLY, CDR2 FYNNEI. Trimming cost V 6 bases and J 5 bases, with 13 bases left between them. For the CDR3, the DNA is TGTGCCAGCAGCGCACTTACAGGGGAGACCCAGTACTTC. Its translation: CASSALTGETQYF. Full variable domain (remainder filled in from reference TRBV2 and TRBJ2-5): EPEVTQTPSHQVTQMGQEVILRCVPISNHLYFYWYRQILGQKVEFLVSFYNNEISEKSEIFDDQFSVERPDGSNFTLKIRSTKLEDSAMYFCASSALTGETQYFGPGTRLLVL.

CDR3 protein: CASELPGTSDNEQFF. In DNA form, the CDR3 reads TGTGCCAGCGAGCTCCCTGGGACTAGTGACAATGAGCAGTTCTTC. V usage is TRBV2 and J usage is TRBJ2-1; 8 nucleotides line up with TRBD2. The CDR3 runs 15 residues. J lost 5 bases, V lost 8 bases, and 11 bases had no gene match. The germline gives CDR1 SNHLY, CDR2 FYNNEI.

V and J are TRBV13 and TRBJ2-3; TRBD2 matches 15 bases. CDR1 is PRHDT, CDR2 FYEKMQ, per germline (reference sequence). This CDR3 has 16 residues. Trimming removed 5 bases from V and 10 bases from J; junction bases left unmatched: 10. This CDR3 is CASSHGLAGGQGAQYF. The CDR3 DNA reads TGTGCCAGCAGCCACGGACTAGCGGGGGGGCAAGGGGCGCAGTATTTT.

This sequence joins TRBV29-1 and TRBJ2-1, with a weak D call TRBD2 (6 bases). The V end lost 5 bases, the J end lost 4 bases, and 15 bases lay between the germline ends. The CDR3 length is 14 residues. In germline, CDR1 is SQVTM, CDR2 ANQGSEA. CDR3 in DNA: TGCAGCGTTACGGGGCTAGCGCGTTACAATGAGCAGTTCTTC. The encoded protein is CSVTGLARYNEQFF.

The CDR3 DNA is TGTGCCAGCAGTTTACGGGACAGGGCTACCTACGAGCAGTACTTC. Translating gives CASSLRDRATYEQYF. The chain employs TRBV27 and TRBJ2-7, with 9 bases fitting TRBD1. The length of the CDR3 is 15 residues. Germline V gene sequence: CDR1 MNHEY, CDR2 SMNVEV (reference sequence). Losses at the gene ends were 2 bases for V and 2 bases for J; bases not matched to a gene: 4.

This clone has just one count. The V gene is TRBV27, the J gene TRBJ2-1; TRBD1 is a possible D gene (5 bases). The CDR3 is 16 residues long. V lost 0 bases and J 0 bases, leaving 9 bases between the germline ends. Germline CDR1 is MNHEY and CDR2 is SMNVEV (reference sequence). CDR3 residues: CASSLSQASSYNEQFF. The DNA of the CDR3 is TGTGCCAGCAGTTTATCACAGGCGAGCTCCTACAATGAGCAGTTCTTC.

This clone was observed a handful of times. Other DNA sequences in this sample translate to the same CDR3. The chain carries TRBV6-5 and TRBJ2-1; 7 nucleotides agree with TRBD2. Germline lookup yields CDR1 MNHEY and CDR2 SVGAGI. The CDR3 has 12 amino acids. V trimming: 6 bases; J trimming: 7 bases; junction bases outside the gene matches: 3. This CDR3 is CASSPGRNEQFF. CDR3 nucleotides: TGTGCCAGCAGCCCCGGGAGGAATGAGCAGTTCTTC.